These 21 T cell receptor beta chains came from one sample sequenced in a study of regulatory T cells in long-lasting Graves disease. Arm-PCR of CDR3 regions and iRepertoire HTBI primers were used to build TCR beta libraries. From the multiplex PCR reads, TCRdb called clonotypes with MiXCR, one entry per CDR3 protein. The data show a few hundred thousand distinct CDR3 sequences, around 16% seen once. Time point specified: newly diagnosed GD, antithyroid drugs for less than 3 months. Extracted PBMC RNA gave rise to the TCR library. This same sample was also taken into another study, of T cells in Graves' hyperthyroidism and ophthalmopathy.

This specimen was peripheral blood mononuclear cells (PBMCs), taken at new diagnosis, from a patient treated with antithyroid drugs. These receptors were obtained from a woman younger than 30 with Graves disease.

The sample holds many counts of this clonotype. The genes are TRBV30 and TRBJ2-2; no reliable D call. Trimming removed 4 bases from V and 2 bases from J, with 8 bases in between. There are 13 residues in the CDR3. Germline CDR1 and CDR2: GTSNPN and SVGIG (reference sequence). CDR3: CAWTAYNTGELFF. The CDR3 bases are TGTGCCTGGACGGCATATAACACCGGGGAGCTGTTTTTT.

This chain connects TRBV4-1 to TRBJ2-3; D possibly uses TRBD1 or TRBD2 (7 bases each). The V and J ends lost 4 bases and 5 bases respectively, with 34 bases between them. This CDR3 has 21 residues. CDR1 is MGHRA and CDR2 is YSYEKL in the germline V gene. CDR3 amino acids: CASSLPRGQPKSGASLDTQYF. Here the CDR3 DNA reads TGCGCCAGCAGCCTCCCACGGGGACAGCCTAAGAGCGGGGCAAGTCTAGATACGCAGTATTTT.

V is TRBV7-3 and J is TRBJ2-2; D possibly uses TRBD1 or TRBD2 (5 bases each). Germline V gene data show CDR1 as SGHTA and CDR2 as FQGTGA. The CDR3 has 14 residues. The V and J ends lost 5 bases and 4 bases respectively, with 11 bases between them. CDR3 region: CASSPGPFTGELFF. Written as DNA, the CDR3 is TGTGCCAGCAGCCCGGGACCCTTCACCGGGGAGCTGTTTTTT.

At least ten counts were recorded for this clonotype. The V gene is TRBV20-1, the J gene TRBJ2-5; 8 bases line up with TRBD2. The J segment lost 5 bases and the V segment lost 0 bases, leaving 11 bases of the junction unmatched. This CDR3 spans 16 amino acids. Germline V gene lookup returns CDR1 DFQATT and CDR2 SNEGSKA (reference sequence). The CDR3 nucleotides are TGCAGTGCTAGAGATAATTTGCGGGGGGAAGCGGAGACCCAGTACTTC. This codes for CSARDNLRGEAETQYF.

This clonotype appeared many times. This chain connects TRBV2 to TRBJ1-2, with no clear D. The V and J ends lost 7 bases and 4 bases respectively, with 13 bases between them. The V gene's germline CDR1 is SNHLY and CDR2 FYNNEI. The CDR3 sequence is 13 residues long. CDR3 in DNA: TGTGCCAGCACGGATAAGGACGGCTATGGCTACACCTTC. It yields the protein CASTDKDGYGYTF.

The table lists this clonotype with many counts. V and J are TRBV27 and TRBJ2-2; D is possibly TRBD2 (5 bases). The CDR3 length is 15 residues. The germline V gene encodes CDR1 MNHEY and CDR2 SMNVEV (reference sequence). Between the trimmed V and J ends, which lost 3 bases and 2 bases, there was a span of 10 bases. Here the CDR3 reads CASSFRGRNTGELFF. Here the CDR3 DNA reads TGTGCCAGCAGTTTTAGAGGGAGAAACACCGGGGAGCTGTTTTTT.

The chain is built from TRBV9 and TRBJ1-1, with 7 bases aligning to TRBD1. The germline gives CDR1 SGDLS, CDR2 YYNGEE. Losses at the gene ends were 7 bases for V and 1 base for J; bases not matched to a gene: 4. The CDR3 has 13 amino acids. The CDR3 region has the DNA TGTGCCAGCGGTCGACAGGGGAACACTGAAGCTTTCTTT. Amino acids: CASGRQGNTEAFF. Complete variable domain (other parts from reference TRBV9 and TRBJ1-1): DSGVTQTPKHLITATGQRVTLRCSPRSGDLSVYWYQQSLDQGLQFLIQYYNGEERAKGNILERFSAQQFPDLHSELNLSSLELGDSALYFCASGRQGNTEAFFGQGTRLTVV.

This rearrangement joins TRBV12-3 or TRBV12-4 to TRBJ1-1; 11 positions agree with TRBD1. This CDR3 is 14 amino acids long. With 3 bases clipped from V and 5 bases from J, the junction kept 2 bases outside the gene matches. In nucleotides, the CDR3 is TGTGCCAGCAGTTTCGGGACAGGGGGGACTGAAGCTTTCTTT. This encodes CASSFGTGGTEAFF.

The chain joins TRBV5-6 to TRBJ2-6, with D hard to call. In germline, CDR1 is SGHDT, CDR2 YYEEEE. The CDR3 length is 15 residues. V was pared by 3 bases and J by 1 base, with 8 bases between. The CDR3 spells CASSYATSGANVLTF. DNA for the CDR3: TGTGCCAGCAGCTATGCAACATCTGGGGCCAACGTCCTGACTTTC.

Ten or more counts support this clonotype. This chain joins TRBV2 and TRBJ1-5, with TRBD1 matching 8 bases. V was pared by 6 bases and J by 0 bases, with 7 bases of the junction left unmatched. The CDR3 loop spans 16 amino acids. Germline V gene data show CDR1 as SNHLY and CDR2 as FYNNEI. The CDR3 region is CASRGTGDFSNQPQHF. The DNA of the CDR3 is TGTGCCAGCAGGGGGACAGGAGATTTTAGCAATCAGCCCCAGCATTTT.

Ten or more counts support this clonotype. This chain connects TRBV7-3 to TRBJ2-1; no clear D. This CDR3 has 15 residues. V was trimmed by 3 bases and J by 2 bases, leaving 11 bases between them. Germline assignment: CDR1 SGHTA and CDR2 FQGTGA. Here the CDR3 reads CASSFSIGPYNEQFF. DNA of the CDR3: TGTGCCAGCAGCTTTAGTATCGGTCCCTACAATGAGCAGTTCTTC.

This clonotype turned up a few times. This sequence joins TRBV9 and TRBJ1-3; D possibly corresponds to TRBD1 (6 bases). V was trimmed by 4 bases and J by 3 bases, leaving 29 bases between them. Germline CDR1 reads SGDLS; CDR2 reads YYNGEE. The CDR3 is made up of 20 amino acids. This CDR3 reads CASSPREVQGITNFGNTIYF. CDR3 sequence (DNA): TGTGCCAGCAGCCCAAGAGAGGTACAGGGAATAACAAACTTTGGAAACACCATATATTTT.

Notes on this clonotype: This sequence is one base from a far larger clone and is likely a read error. This chain uses TRBV7-9 with TRBJ1-2; TRBD1 matches 9 bases. The CDR3 length is 13 residues. In germline, CDR1 is SEHNR, CDR2 FQNEAQ (reference sequence). CDR3 loop: CASRGTGMDGYIF. In DNA, the CDR3 is TGTGCCAGCAGGGGGACAGGGATGGATGGCTACATCTTC.

The chain is built from TRBV24-1 and TRBJ1-5; TRBD1 might be the D (6 bases). Germline V gene data show CDR1 as KGHDR and CDR2 as SFDVKD. This CDR3 spans 15 amino acids. V was shortened by 5 bases and J by 1 base, with 11 bases between the two germline ends. The CDR3 DNA sequence: TGTGCCACCAGTGGCCAAGGGGGGAGCAATCAGCCCCAGCATTTT. It codes for CATSGQGGSNQPQHF.

Comment on this clonotype: This could be a read error, since a much larger clone is one nucleotide away. This chain uses TRBV5-1 with TRBJ2-1; 11 bases agree with TRBD1. The CDR3 totals 15 residues. The germline CDR1 and CDR2 sequences are SGHRS and YFSETQ. V shed 4 bases and J 6 bases; nucleotides not matched to a gene: 6. CDR3 nucleotides: TGCGCCAGCAGCCCGGTGGGGACAGGGGGCAATGAGCAGTTCTTC. Residues: CASSPVGTGGNEQFF. Based on the CDR3 plus reference TRBV5-1 and TRBJ2-1, the full variable domain is KAGVTQTPRYLIKTRGQQVTLSCSPISGHRSVSWYQQTPGQGLQFLFEYFSETQRNKGNFPGRFSGRQFSNSRSEMNVSTLELGDSALYLCASSPVGTGGNEQFFGPGTRLTVL.

The sample holds many counts of this clonotype. The chain combines TRBV7-8 with TRBJ2-1, with TRBD2 matching over 8 bases. V lost 2 bases and J lost 0; bases outside the gene matches: 3. The CDR3 covers 16 residues. Germline lookup yields CDR1 SGHVS and CDR2 FQNEAQ. The CDR3 is CASSLKAGASYNEQFF. CDR3 sequence (DNA): TGTGCCAGCAGCTTAAAAGCGGGGGCCTCCTACAATGAGCAGTTCTTC.

The J gene is TRBJ2-3, the V gene TRBV15; D not resolved. The CDR3 is made up of 11 amino acids. Looked up from germline, CDR1 is LNHNV and CDR2 is YYDKDF (reference sequence). The V end was cut by 11 bases, the J end by 0 bases, with 6 bases between. The CDR3 sequence: CAVSSTDTQYF. In nucleotides, the CDR3 is TGTGCCGTTTCTAGCACAGATACGCAGTATTTT.

This clonotype was counted ten times or more. V gene TRBV7-2 combines with J gene TRBJ2-7; 11 nucleotides align to TRBD2. The junction had 5 bases not matched to a gene; V was cut back by 7 bases and J by 6 bases. There are 13 residues in the CDR3. Looked up from germline, CDR1 is SGHTA and CDR2 is FQGNSA. CDR3 nucleotide sequence: TGTGCCAGCAACGAAGGACTAGCGGGCGAGCAGTACTTC. This codes for CASNEGLAGEQYF. The variable domain in full, completed from reference TRBV7-2 and TRBJ2-7, reads GAGVSQSPSNKVTEKGKDVELRCDPISGHTALYWYRQSLGQGLEFLIYFQGNSAPDKSGLPSDRFSAERTGGSVSTLTIQRTQQEDSAVYLCASNEGLAGEQYFGPGTRLTVT.

This clonotype appeared many times. V is TRBV6-1 and J is TRBJ2-7; tentative D call: TRBD2 (7 bases). The CDR3 contains 16 residues. V lost 5 bases, J lost 1 base, and 18 bases lay in between. CDR1 and CDR2 (germline): MNHNS, SASEGT. The DNA for the CDR3 is TGTGCCAGCAGTCCGCGACAGGAAGCGGGATCCTACGAGCAGTACTTC. Protein sequence: CASSPRQEAGSYEQYF.

This clonotype appeared many times. This chain uses TRBV6-5 with TRBJ2-7; 7 nucleotides match TRBD2. Trimming took 3 bases from V and 2 from J; bases not matched to a gene: 7. The germline V gene has CDR1 MNHEY and CDR2 SVGAGI. This CDR3 contains 15 residues. In DNA form, the CDR3 reads TGTGCCAGCAGTTATACCCGGGAGGTAGCCTACGAGCAGTACTTC. Translation: CASSYTREVAYEQYF.

This clonotype showed up many times. The gene calls are TRBV3-1 and TRBJ2-7; D might be TRBD2 (6 bases). V was pared by 2 bases and J by 3 bases, with 11 bases between. In germline, CDR1 is LGHDT, CDR2 YNNKEL (reference sequence). The CDR3 has 14 residues. CDR3 nucleotide sequence: TGTGCCAGCAGCCAACTGGGGACTGACTACGAGCAGTACTTC. Translation gives CASSQLGTDYEQYF.